These 7 T cell receptor beta chains came from one sample sequenced in a study of graft-versus-host responses after intestinal transplantation. No cognate antigen is known for these TCRs. Libraries were prepared by immunoSEQ multiplex PCR; TCRdb keeps only in-frame clonotypes and omits some of them. The top ten clones hold 1% to 1.5% of a sample with roughly 100,000 clones, more than 85% of them seen once. Sequenced here: unstimulated CD8+ T cells sorted from spleen or lymph node cells, sampled before intestinal transplant. These receptors were obtained from a human donor who received an intestinal transplant.

The chain has TRBV11-2 and TRBJ1-3; possibly TRBD1 for D (6 bases). The CDR3 is 17 residues long. Trimming stripped 5 bases from V and 3 bases from J, with 20 bases between. Germline CDR1 SGHAT, CDR2 FQNNGV. In nucleotides, the CDR3 is TGTGCCAGCAGCCTACACACAACAGGGATTGGTGGAAACACCATATATTTT. Its protein product is CASSLHTTGIGGNTIYF. The full variable domain, with the rest looked up from reference TRBV11-2 and TRBJ1-3, is EAGVAQSPRYKIIEKRQSVAFWCNPISGHATLYWYQQILGQGPKLLIQFQNNGVVDDSQLPKDRFSAERLKGVDSTLKIQPAKLEDSAVYLCASSLHTTGIGGNTIYFGEGSWLTVV.

This clone occurred once. The gene calls are TRBV10-2 and TRBJ2-1; D gene uncertain. V lost 2 bases and J 13 bases, leaving 18 bases between the germline ends. The length of the CDR3 is 14 residues. Looked up from germline, CDR1 is WSHSY and CDR2 is SAAADI. The CDR3 here is CASSEEAPPYAQFF. DNA for the CDR3: TGCGCCAGCAGTGAGGAGGCCCCTCCGTATGCTCAGTTCTTC.

The V call is TRBV4-1, the J call TRBJ1-4; maybe TRBD1 (5 bases). V lost 4 bases to trimming and J lost 7 bases, with 19 bases between them. The CDR3 contains 16 residues. Germline CDR1 and CDR2: MGHRA and YSYEKL. CDR3 bases: TGCGCCAGCAGCCTTCTACCGGGACCCACTCGTGAAAAACTGTTTTTT. Its translation: CASSLLPGPTREKLFF.

The J gene is TRBJ2-3, the V gene TRBV27; 11 bases agree with TRBD2. In germline, CDR1 is MNHEY, CDR2 SMNVEV (reference sequence). V lost 3 bases to trimming and J lost 4 bases; unmatched junction nucleotides: 9. This CDR3 region has 17 residues. CDR3 loop: CASSLVAGGPGADTQYF. The CDR3 DNA reads as TGTGCCAGCAGTTTGGTAGCGGGGGGGCCGGGTGCAGATACGCAGTATTTT.

The rearrangement uses TRBV29-1 and TRBJ1-1; 7 nucleotides align to TRBD1. The CDR3 is 14 amino acids. Germline V gene data show CDR1 as SQVTM and CDR2 as ANQGSEA. Trimming at V came to 7 bases and at J to 7 bases, leaving 15 bases not matched to a gene. The CDR3 DNA reads as TGCAGCGCAAACCCGACAGGGTACAAAGGTGAAGCTTTCTTT. It specifies CSANPTGYKGEAFF.

This chain connects TRBV6-6 to TRBJ2-1; a weak D match, TRBD2 (5 bases). Germline V lookup: CDR1 MNHNY, CDR2 SVGAGI (reference sequence). V was cut by 5 bases and J by 9 bases, with 8 bases left in between. This CDR3 is built from 11 residues. CDR3 protein: CASSDEGEQFF. The CDR3 DNA reads TGTGCCAGCAGTGACGAGGGTGAGCAGTTCTTC.

This clone was seen once. V and J are TRBV7-9 and TRBJ2-3; 7 bases line up with TRBD1. Trimming took 5 bases from V and 0 from J; bases not matched to a gene: 11. Germline V gene sequence: CDR1 SEHNR, CDR2 FQNEAQ (reference sequence). The CDR3 has 17 residues. Written as DNA, the CDR3 is TGTGCCAGCAGCCCTAGACCAGGGACAGAGAGCACAGATACGCAGTATTTT. This codes for CASSPRPGTESTDTQYF.